Listed here are 7 T cell receptor beta chains from one sample, sequenced in a study of T cell responses to AZD1222 COVID-19 vaccine. Produced via immunoSEQ multiplex PCR; TCRdb's table is partial and in-frame only. Of about 87,000 clones listed, roughly 90% are singletons. Here the sequenced sample was peripheral blood, taken on day 0 of AZD1222 vaccination. The source is an adult in good health.

V and J are TRBV20-1 and TRBJ2-5; 7 bases are a match to TRBD2. From germline, CDR1 is DFQATT and CDR2 SNEGSKA (reference sequence). The CDR3 totals 16 residues. The ends lost 3 bases at V and 5 bases at J; junction bases unmatched: 15. Here the CDR3 reads CSASRLADYRGETQYF. Here the CDR3 DNA reads TGCAGTGCTAGTCGGCTAGCGGACTATCGAGGGGAGACCCAGTACTTC.

V is TRBV6-5 and J is TRBJ2-5; D is unclear. The CDR3 is made up of 13 amino acids. The V end lost 4 bases, the J end lost 7 bases, and 13 bases lay between the germline ends. Germline V gives CDR1 MNHEY, CDR2 SVGAGI. The CDR3 sequence: CASSSRQWGTQYF. In DNA, the CDR3 is TGTGCCAGCAGTTCACGGCAATGGGGGACCCAGTACTTC.

The chain has TRBV7-2 and TRBJ1-1; D gene unclear. V was trimmed by 0 bases and J by 9 bases, leaving 11 bases between them. The CDR3 length is 13 residues. Looked up from germline, CDR1 is SGHTA and CDR2 is FQGNSA. CDR3 sequence reads: CASSLADVRKAFF. The DNA for the CDR3 is TGTGCCAGCAGCTTAGCGGATGTCCGGAAAGCTTTCTTT.

J is TRBJ1-1 and V is TRBV9; 11 bases fit TRBD1. The CDR3 is 15 amino acids. Germline CDR1 is SGDLS and CDR2 is YYNGEE. Trimming took 0 bases from V and 10 from J; bases not matched to a gene: 8. CDR3: CASSVGTGGAVVAFF. The CDR3 DNA reads as TGTGCCAGCAGCGTAGGGACAGGGGGCGCGGTGGTAGCTTTCTTT.

V and J are TRBV19 and TRBJ1-4; a weak D match, TRBD1 (6 bases). CDR1 is LNHDA, CDR2 SQIVND, per germline (reference sequence). This CDR3 comprises 14 residues. Deletions cut 9 bases from V and 5 bases from J, with 16 bases between. The CDR3 reads CASSGAGRNEKLFF. DNA for the CDR3: TGTGCCAGCTCGGGGGCGGGTAGGAATGAAAAACTGTTTTTT.

V is TRBV18 and J is TRBJ2-2; 12 bases line up with TRBD1. CDR1 is KGHSH and CDR2 is LQKENI in the germline V gene. Unmatched junction bases numbered 8, after V lost 3 bases and J lost 6 bases. This CDR3 has 17 amino acids. This CDR3 reads CASSPGTGGQEAGELFF. CDR3 DNA: TGTGCCAGCTCACCCGGGACAGGGGGCCAGGAGGCCGGGGAGCTGTTTTTT.

This chain connects TRBV18 to TRBJ1-1, with 7 bases aligning to TRBD1. CDR1 KGHSH and CDR2 LQKENI come from the germline V gene. V lost 3 bases, J lost 3 bases, and 16 bases stayed unmatched. The CDR3 has 18 amino acids. CDR3 region: CASSPISGEGAWYTEAFF. Here the CDR3 DNA reads TGTGCCAGCTCACCGATTTCTGGGGAGGGGGCATGGTACACTGAAGCTTTCTTT.